Sequencing of this T cell receptor (beta chain) was carried out in a study of cytomegalovirus exposure and HLA in healthy donors. PCR primers comprised 60 Vbeta and 13 Jbeta primers. Repertoires were generated with immunoSEQ multiplex PCR, while TCRdb's copy carries only in-frame clones and drops some. The data show about 120,000 clones, about 72% seen once. This clone was picked up one time. Sequencing was performed on PBMCs. The receptor was isolated from a female donor in good health and CMV-seronegative.

The CDR3 DNA follows: TGTGCCAGCAGCGCCGGGACAGGGATAAACGAGCAGTACTTC. This gives the protein CASSAGTGINEQYF. The rearrangement links TRBV9 to TRBJ2-7; TRBD1 matches at 9 bases. The CDR3 sequence is 14 residues long. The germline gives CDR1 SGDLS, CDR2 YYNGEE. Trimming at V came to 3 bases and at J to 5 bases, leaving 6 bases not matched to a gene. Looking up the rest from reference TRBV9 and TRBJ2-7 gives the full variable domain: DSGVTQTPKHLITATGQRVTLRCSPRSGDLSVYWYQQSLDQGLQFLIQYYNGEERAKGNILERFSAQQFPDLHSELNLSSLELGDSALYFCASSAGTGINEQYFGPGTRLTVT.